Only a few counts were recorded for the clone carrying this TCR beta chain. Antigen unknown. J lost 4 bases, V lost 5 bases, and 7 bases had no gene match. Germline V lookup: CDR1 SGHRS, CDR2 YFSETQ. CDR3 length: 15 residues. This sample was taken from a study of CD8 T cells in ankylosing spondylitis. Study conclusions and caveats: Clones linked with disease were CD8+ and fairly uncommon in the peripheral blood.

TCRdb ran MiXCR on the 5' RACE reads and lists one entry per CDR3 protein. The repertoire holds 200,000 to 250,000 distinct CDR3 sequences, with roughly 25% as singletons. The origin of this receptor is a male donor with ankylosing spondylitis or in good health (not recorded which). Material: blood, either unsorted or a sorted T cell fraction (not recorded which). V usage is TRBV5-1 and J usage is TRBJ2-7, with 12 bases fitting TRBD1. The CDR3 protein is CASRAGTGGRYEQYF. CDR3 nucleotide sequence: TGCGCCAGCAGAGCCGGGACAGGGGGCAGGTACGAGCAGTACTTC. Combining the CDR3 with reference TRBV5-1 and TRBJ2-7 gives the whole variable domain KAGVTQTPRYLIKTRGQQVTLSCSPISGHRSVSWYQQTPGQGLQFLFEYFSETQRNKGNFPGRFSGRQFSNSRSEMNVSTLELGDSALYLCASRAGTGGRYEQYFGPGTRLTVT.